Below, 24 T cell receptor beta chains from the same sample are listed, as sequenced in a study of early T cells in non-severe SARS-CoV-2 infection. TCRdb re-analysed the 5' RACE reads in MiXCR, keeping a single row per CDR3 protein. The table records 45,000 to 65,000 distinct CDR3 sequences, less than 9.5% of them present only once. Input material: whole blood. The receptors here all came from an adult who was a healthcare worker with PCR-confirmed SARS-CoV-2 infection or an uninfected control (not recorded which).

At least ten counts were recorded for this clonotype. This rearrangement joins TRBV3-1 to TRBJ2-1; 7 bases match TRBD2. Losses at the gene ends were 1 base for V and 2 bases for J; bases not matched to a gene: 5. Germline lookup yields CDR1 LGHDT and CDR2 YNNKEL (reference sequence). The CDR3 length is 16 residues. CDR3 residues: CASSQVTAGPYNEQFF. The CDR3 coding sequence is TGTGCCAGCAGCCAAGTCACAGCGGGACCCTACAATGAGCAGTTCTTC.

This clonotype was detected ten times or more. The gene calls are TRBV7-2 and TRBJ2-1, with 15 positions matching TRBD2. The ends lost 6 bases at V and 11 bases at J; junction bases unmatched: 11. The CDR3 loop spans 16 amino acids. Germline V gives CDR1 SGHTA, CDR2 FQGNSA. CDR3 sequence: CASSKSGLAGGMKQFF. In DNA form, the CDR3 reads TGTGCCAGCAGTAAGTCCGGACTAGCGGGAGGGATGAAGCAGTTCTTC.

This clonotype was seen at least ten times. J is TRBJ2-2 and V is TRBV5-1; the D gene is possibly TRBD1 (6 bases). The CDR3 sequence is 13 residues long. Looked up from germline, CDR1 is SGHRS and CDR2 is YFSETQ. The V and J ends lost 0 bases and 9 bases respectively, with 9 bases between them. The DNA of the CDR3 is TGCGCCAGCAGCTTGGCTGGGGACAGGGAGCTGTTTTTT. Translated: CASSLAGDRELFF.

This clonotype was detected many times. The gene calls are TRBV5-5 and TRBJ1-3; D unclear. Germline V CDR1 and CDR2: SGHKS, YYEKEE (reference sequence). Trimming removed 3 bases at V and 0 bases at J, with 7 bases between. The CDR3 is made up of 14 amino acids. The CDR3 protein is CASSSSSSGNTIYF. The DNA of the CDR3 is TGTGCCAGCAGCTCTTCATCCTCTGGAAACACCATATATTTT.

This clonotype was seen repeatedly, ten times or more. This chain joins TRBV5-8 and TRBJ2-6; D is undetermined. There are 16 residues in the CDR3. Germline loops: CDR1 SGHTS, CDR2 YDEGEE. V lost 1 base to trimming and J lost 1 base, with 9 bases between them. In DNA form, the CDR3 reads TGTGCCAGCAGCTTGTTTACAGCGTCTGGGGCCAACGTCCTGACTTTC. The encoded protein is CASSLFTASGANVLTF.

The table lists this clonotype with many counts. The chain links TRBV5-4 to TRBJ2-1; 16 bases align to TRBD2. This CDR3 region has 19 residues. Trimming removed 4 bases from V and 8 bases from J; junction bases left unmatched: 15. In germline, CDR1 is SGHNT, CDR2 YYREEE (reference sequence). The CDR3 reads CASSPGPTPGLAGGHEQFF. For the CDR3, the DNA is TGTGCCAGCAGCCCCGGACCGACACCGGGACTAGCGGGAGGGCATGAGCAGTTCTTC. Combining the CDR3 with reference TRBV5-4 and TRBJ2-1 gives the whole variable domain ETGVTQSPTHLIKTRGQQVTLRCSSQSGHNTVSWYQQALGQGPQFIFQYYREEENGRGNFPPRFSGLQFPNYSSELNVNALELDDSALYLCASSPGPTPGLAGGHEQFFGPGTRLTVL.

This clonotype appeared many times. One end of the junction fails to match germline, which may point to a read error. V usage is TRBV5-1 and J usage is TRBJ2-3, with TRBD1 as a possible D gene (6 bases). This CDR3 comprises 10 residues. Germline loops: CDR1 SGHRS, CDR2 YFSETQ. The CDR3 is CARPGHLTHF. CDR3 bases: TGCGCCAGGCCGGGACACCTAACTCATTTT.

This clonotype was recorded many times. This chain connects TRBV5-1 to TRBJ1-1; D call uncertain. There are 15 residues in the CDR3. From germline, CDR1 is SGHRS and CDR2 YFSETQ. Trimming removed 0 bases at V and 4 bases at J, with 13 bases between. The CDR3 DNA is TGCGCCAGCAGCTTGGGATCGGGCTCGGGCACTGAAGCTTTCTTT. Residues: CASSLGSGSGTEAFF.

This clonotype was observed a few times. The chain joins TRBV29-1 to TRBJ2-7; no reliable D call. CDR3 length: 14 residues. Trimming shortened V by 5 bases and J by 0 bases, and 14 bases separated the two germline ends. Germline V gene sequence: CDR1 SQVTM, CDR2 ANQGSEA. Written as DNA, the CDR3 is TGCAGCGTTTTTGGTGAGCAGAGCTCCTACGAGCAGTACTTC. Its translation is CSVFGEQSSYEQYF.

This chain's CDR3 is CASSQDQQFYGYTF. The CDR3 nucleotides read TGTGCCAGCAGCCAAGATCAACAGTTCTATGGCTACACCTTC. The chain is built from TRBV4-2 and TRBJ1-2; D is unresolved. Germline V gene data show CDR1 as LGHNA and CDR2 as YNFKEQ. The germline V and J ends were trimmed by 0 bases and 4 bases, with 9 bases remaining between them. The CDR3 has 14 amino acids.

This clonotype was recorded many times. The V gene is TRBV12-3 or TRBV12-4, the J gene TRBJ2-2, with D tentatively TRBD2 (5 bases). The V end was cut by 5 bases, the J end by 5 bases, with 18 bases between. There are 16 residues in the CDR3. CDR3 DNA: TGTGCCAGCAGTCCCCGCCAGGTCCCGGGGACCGGGGAGCTGTTTTTT. Translated: CASSPRQVPGTGELFF.

The rearrangement links TRBV21-1 to TRBJ2-7. TRBV21-1 corresponds to a pseudogene. CDR3 size: 14 residues. In DNA, the CDR3 is TGTGCCAGCAGCAAAGCGGCTGACTCCTACGAGCAGTACTTC. Protein product: CASSKAADSYEQYF.

This clonotype was found many times. V and J are TRBV5-4 and TRBJ1-1, with D possibly TRBD1 on 5 matching bases. V was clipped by 4 bases and J by 3 bases, with 13 bases between them. This CDR3 is built from 14 residues. Germline lookup yields CDR1 SGHNT and CDR2 YYREEE (reference sequence). This chain's CDR3 is CASSPVGGDTEAFF. Written as DNA, the CDR3 is TGTGCCAGCAGCCCGGTGGGGGGGGACACTGAAGCTTTCTTT.

This clonotype occurred a few times. This chain joins TRBV24-1 and TRBJ2-2; D gene unclear. Trimming removed 7 bases at V and 3 bases at J, with 2 bases between. The germline CDR1 and CDR2 sequences are KGHDR and SFDVKD. This CDR3 has 11 residues. The CDR3: CATSYTGELFF. In DNA form, the CDR3 reads TGTGCCACCAGCTACACCGGGGAGCTGTTTTTT.

This clonotype has a count of ten or more. The chain uses TRBV20-1 and TRBJ1-3, with unresolved D. Germline CDR1 and CDR2: DFQATT and SNEGSKA (reference sequence). Trimming pared 6 bases from V and 1 base from J, leaving 10 bases between. This CDR3 has 13 residues. CDR3 sequence reads: CSARRFSGNTIYF. The CDR3 nucleotides are TGCAGTGCCCGGCGGTTTTCTGGAAACACCATATATTTT.

Concerning this clonotype itself: A much larger clone differs from this one at a single base, so this may be a read error. Given the absence of the conserved phenylalanine or tryptophan at the CDR3 end, a read error is likely. The chain employs TRBV6-5 and TRBJ2-1, with D possibly being TRBD1 or TRBD2 (5 bases each). The germline V gene encodes CDR1 MNHEY and CDR2 SVGAGI. This CDR3 is built from 16 residues. V was pared by 7 bases and J by 0 bases, with 16 bases between. The CDR3 coding sequence is TGTGCCAGCACCCTGCTGGGACCCGACTCCTACAATGAGCAGTTCTCC. The encoded protein is CASTLLGPDSYNEQFS.

This clonotype was seen at least ten times. V is TRBV10-3 and J is TRBJ2-3; D is uncertain. V lost 6 bases to trimming and J lost 4 bases, with 11 bases between them. CDR3 length: 13 residues. Germline V CDR1 and CDR2: ENHRY, SYGVKD. This CDR3 is CAISRGPSDTQYF. CDR3 sequence (DNA): TGTGCCATCAGCCGCGGACCATCAGATACGCAGTATTTT.

This clonotype was observed many times. The V gene is TRBV3-2, the J gene TRBJ2-7; TRBD1 reflects the table's D call only, with no check against the DNA. TRBV3-2 is a recognized pseudogene. The CDR3 contains 12 residues. CDR3 sequence (DNA): TGTGCCAGCAGCCAAAAACCGGGACAGGGGTACTTC. Its protein is CASSQKPGQGYF.

This clonotype was recorded a few times. This sequence joins TRBV28 and TRBJ2-3; D is perhaps TRBD1 (5 bases). This CDR3 contains 12 residues. The ends were cut back, 6 bases at V and 4 bases at J, with 8 bases in the middle. Per the germline V gene, CDR1 is MDHEN and CDR2 is SYDVKM. CDR3 sequence reads: CASRTDPDTQYF. The CDR3, as DNA: TGTGCCAGCAGGACAGATCCAGATACGCAGTATTTT.

This clonotype has at least ten counts. This rearrangement joins TRBV2 to TRBJ1-4; 8 bases line up with TRBD1. The V and J ends lost 6 bases and 0 bases, in that order; junction bases with no gene match: 3. The CDR3 has 15 amino acids. Germline CDR1 is SNHLY and CDR2 is FYNNEI. The CDR3 loop is CASRTGGPTNEKLFF. In DNA, the CDR3 is TGTGCCAGCAGAACAGGGGGACCAACTAATGAAAAACTGTTTTTT.

This chain uses TRBV7-2 with TRBJ2-3; TRBD2 matches at 11 bases. Germline assignment: CDR1 SGHTA and CDR2 FQGNSA. V shed 2 bases, J shed 5 bases, and the junction held 3 bases outside the gene matches. The length of the CDR3 is 15 residues. CDR3 in DNA: TGTGCCAGCAGCTTACTGCTAGCGGGAGGAGATACGCAGTATTTT. Translated: CASSLLLAGGDTQYF.

This clonotype appeared many times. The rearrangement joins TRBV12-3 or TRBV12-4 to TRBJ2-7, with 8 positions matching TRBD1. The CDR3 is 12 amino acids. Unmatched junction bases numbered 5, after V lost 7 bases and J lost 6 bases. CDR3 coding DNA: TGTGCCAGCACCGCGACAGGGGTCGAGCAGTACTTC. Translated: CASTATGVEQYF.

At least ten counts were recorded for this clonotype. The chain is built from TRBV6-5 and TRBJ2-3; D possibly corresponds to TRBD1 (7 bases). This CDR3 spans 16 amino acids. Trimming took off 6 bases at V and 0 bases at J, with 16 bases between the two ends. Germline lookup yields CDR1 MNHEY and CDR2 SVGAGI. The CDR3 bases are TGTGCCAGCAGCTCCGCTGCGGGACAGAGCACAGATACGCAGTATTTT. Its translation is CASSSAAGQSTDTQYF.

This clonotype was picked up many times. The CDR3 spells CASSLLAGGQGEQFF. CDR3 sequence (DNA): TGTGCCAGCAGCCTCCTAGCGGGAGGACAGGGTGAGCAGTTCTTC. The V call is TRBV7-3, the J call TRBJ2-1; 11 positions match TRBD2. J gave up 9 bases and V 5 bases, and 9 bases lay outside the gene matches. Germline CDR1 SGHTA, CDR2 FQGTGA. The CDR3 extends over 15 amino acids.